The 13 T cell receptor beta chains presented below share a single source sample, sequenced in a study of blood T cell repertoires in COVID-19. Only in-frame clones appear in the TCRdb table, and some are missing; sequencing was by immunoSEQ multiplex PCR. The profile shows fewer than 400,000 clones, about 85% of them singletons. The sample consisted of peripheral blood. Receptors originate from a woman aged 18-35 years with acute or convalescent COVID-19.

This clone appeared once. V and J are TRBV5-5 and TRBJ2-7; 8 nucleotides agree with TRBD1. Germline CDR1 reads SGHKS; CDR2 reads YYEKEE (reference sequence). The ends lost 0 bases at V and 1 base at J; junction bases unmatched: 12. The CDR3 totals 18 residues. CDR3 loop: CASSLELAGGALSYEQYF. CDR3 nucleotide sequence: TGTGCCAGCAGCTTGGAGCTGGCAGGGGGCGCCTTGTCCTACGAGCAGTACTTC.

The rearrangement links TRBV6-4 to TRBJ2-3, with 7 bases aligning to TRBD2. This CDR3 has 16 amino acids. V dropped 0 bases and J dropped 1; count of bases not matched to a gene: 4. CDR1 and CDR2 (germline): MRHNA, SNTAGT. The CDR3 loop reads CASSDSGGRGTDTQYF. The DNA for the CDR3 is TGTGCCAGCAGTGACTCGGGCGGGAGAGGCACAGATACGCAGTATTTT.

The chain recombines TRBV2 with TRBJ1-2; TRBD1 matches 7 bases. Germline assignment: CDR1 SNHLY and CDR2 FYNNEI. V shed 2 bases, J shed 7 bases, and the junction held 7 bases outside the gene matches. The CDR3 is made up of 14 amino acids. In nucleotides, the CDR3 is TGTGCCAGCAGTGAACAGGGGGATAGAGGTGGCTACACCTTC. Translation gives CASSEQGDRGGYTF.

The V and J genes are TRBV28 and TRBJ1-1, with D perhaps TRBD1 (6 bases). The CDR3 contains 12 residues. The germline V gene encodes CDR1 MDHEN and CDR2 SYDVKM. V was clipped by 6 bases and J by 5 bases, with 10 bases between them. The CDR3 sequence is CASREQGTEAFF. In nucleotides, the CDR3 is TGTGCCAGCAGGGAACAGGGAACTGAAGCTTTCTTT. Filled out from reference TRBV28 and TRBJ1-1, the complete variable domain reads DVKVTQSSRYLVKRTGEKVFLECVQDMDHENMFWYRQDPGLGLRLIYFSYDVKMKEKGDIPEGYSVSREKKERFSLILESASTNQTSMYLCASREQGTEAFFGQGTRLTVV.

The chain couples TRBV19 to TRBJ1-1, with D possibly TRBD1 on 5 matching bases. Germline CDR1 LNHDA, CDR2 SQIVND (reference sequence). The CDR3 sequence is 16 residues long. Trimming cost V 9 bases and J 1 base, with 21 bases left between them. This CDR3 is CASKGGSGTENTEAFF. The CDR3 DNA follows: TGTGCCAGCAAGGGTGGGAGCGGGACGGAGAACACTGAAGCTTTCTTT.

The chain couples TRBV19 to TRBJ1-1, with 10 bases lining up with TRBD1. CDR1 and CDR2 from the germline V gene are LNHDA and SQIVND (reference sequence). The CDR3 length is 18 residues. V lost 0 bases and J lost 5; bases outside the gene matches: 12. The CDR3, as DNA: TGTGCCAGTAGTATAGAAGGAGGAGACAGGGGGCGGAAGACTGAAGCTTTCTTT. Its translation is CASSIEGGDRGRKTEAFF.

The V gene is TRBV6-5, the J gene TRBJ2-7; 11 bases are a match to TRBD2. CDR3 length: 14 amino acids. Germline loops: CDR1 MNHEY, CDR2 SVGAGI. The V segment lost 4 bases and the J segment 4 bases; nucleotides outside the gene matches: 3. The CDR3 DNA sequence: TGTGCCAGCAGTTCGACTAGCGGGGATTACGAGCAGTACTTC. Its protein is CASSSTSGDYEQYF.

The chain couples TRBV12-5 to TRBJ1-5; D ambiguous. CDR3 length: 14 residues. Germline V CDR1 and CDR2: LGHNT, FRNRAP. Trimming left V 1 base short and J 0 bases short, with 4 bases between. The CDR3 sequence: CASGLGYSNQPQHF. The CDR3 nucleotides read TGTGCTAGTGGTTTGGGCTATAGCAATCAGCCCCAGCATTTT.

The genes are TRBV11-2 and TRBJ2-5, with TRBD2 identical over 11 bases. This CDR3 has 15 residues. J lost 3 bases, V lost 3 bases, and 3 bases had no gene match. Germline V lookup: CDR1 SGHAT, CDR2 FQNNGV. The CDR3, as DNA: TGTGCCAGCAGCTTTCTAGCGGGGGGAGAAGAGACCCAGTACTTC. Protein product: CASSFLAGGEETQYF.

The chain joins TRBV9 to TRBJ2-5, with 7 bases matching TRBD1. Losses at the gene ends were 4 bases for V and 0 bases for J; bases not matched to a gene: 12. From germline, CDR1 is SGDLS and CDR2 YYNGEE. The CDR3 is 17 residues long. CDR3 sequence: CASSSTWDSLYQETQYF. Here the CDR3 DNA reads TGTGCCAGCAGCTCCACCTGGGACAGCCTATACCAAGAGACCCAGTACTTC.

The genes are TRBV10-3 and TRBJ1-1; TRBD1 matches 9 bases. This CDR3 comprises 12 residues. After removal of 4 bases from V and 11 bases from J, the junction contained 5 bases not matched to a gene. CDR1 ENHRY and CDR2 SYGVKD come from the germline V gene. CDR3 nucleotides: TGTGCCATCAGTGCGGGACAGGGAGGTGCTTTCTTT. Its translation is CAISAGQGGAFF.

Here the CDR3 DNA reads TGTGCCAGCAGCTTAGACGGACTAAGCAATCAGCCCCAGCATTTT. Amino acid sequence: CASSLDGLSNQPQHF. The rearrangement links TRBV9 to TRBJ1-5; D gene ambiguous. Germline V CDR1 and CDR2: SGDLS, YYNGEE. The CDR3 has 15 residues. V shed 4 bases and J shed 1 base, with 12 bases lying between them.

V and J are TRBV4-1 and TRBJ1-1; 9 nucleotides line up with TRBD1. Germline lookup yields CDR1 MGHRA and CDR2 YSYEKL. The J segment lost 5 bases and the V segment lost 4 bases, leaving 11 bases of the junction unmatched. The length of the CDR3 is 16 residues. This chain's CDR3 is CASSLGPGQGYTEAFF. The DNA for the CDR3 is TGCGCCAGCAGCCTCGGCCCGGGACAGGGATATACTGAAGCTTTCTTT.